Each of the 17 T cell receptor beta chains below was sequenced from the same sample in a study of regulatory T cells in long-lasting Graves disease. Time point in this sample: newly diagnosed GD, antithyroid drugs for less than 3 months. Making the TCR library involved RNA that had been extracted from PBMCs. HTBI primers from iRepertoire and Arm-PCR of CDR3 regions yielded the TCR beta libraries. TCRdb redid the calling of the multiplex PCR reads with MiXCR, one entry per CDR3 protein. The repertoire holds 500,000 to 700,000 distinct CDR3 sequences, with approximately 15% as singletons. The data also belong to a second study, concerning T cells in Graves' hyperthyroidism and ophthalmopathy.

The sample consisted of peripheral blood mononuclear cells (PBMCs), taken at new diagnosis, from a patient treated with antithyroid drugs. The receptor set was obtained from a young woman with Graves disease.

The rearrangement uses TRBV18 and TRBJ2-3; tentatively, D is TRBD1 or TRBD2 (5 bases each). CDR1 and CDR2 from the germline V gene are KGHSH and LQKENI. Trimming removed 3 bases from V and 2 bases from J, with 21 bases in between. The CDR3 runs to 18 residues. CDR3 coding DNA: TGTGCCAGCTCACCGCTAGGATGGGGACCCGGAACCACAGATACGCAGTATTTT. Its translation is CASSPLGWGPGTTDTQYF.

In its sample, this clonotype was seen once. Being one base from a much bigger clone, this may be a read error. The chain carries TRBV7-2 and TRBJ2-3; D is uncertain. Germline-derived CDR1 and CDR2 are SGHTA and FQGNSA. The CDR3 is 14 amino acids. DNA of the CDR3: TGTGCCAGCAGCTTAGACGCCCGCACAGATTCGCAGTATTTT. Protein product: CASSLDARTDSQYF.

Written as DNA, the CDR3 is TGTGCCAGCAGCTTAACAAAAAGCAATCAGCCCCAGCATTTT. As protein: CASSLTKSNQPQHF. The rearrangement links TRBV7-9 to TRBJ1-5; D is undetermined. V dropped 2 bases and J dropped 1 base, with 6 bases sitting between them. This CDR3 has 14 amino acids. Germline assignment: CDR1 SEHNR and CDR2 FQNEAQ (reference sequence).

On this clonotype itself: Being one base from a much bigger clone, this may be a read error. The chain joins TRBV6-9 to TRBJ2-7; D possibly corresponds to TRBD2 (5 bases). The CDR3 is 16 amino acids. V lost 3 bases and J lost 6, with 21 bases in between. Per germline, CDR1 MNHGY and CDR2 SVAAGI. CDR3 sequence (DNA): TGTGCCAGCAGTTACTCTAGCCGCCTCCAGAGCCTCGAGCAGTACTTC. As protein: CASSYSSRLQSLEQYF.

With respect to this clonotype: This may stem from a read error, because a much larger clone lies one nucleotide away. J is TRBJ1-5 and V is TRBV6-1; 9 nucleotides align to TRBD1. The CDR3 runs 17 residues. The J segment lost 6 bases and the V segment lost 6 bases, leaving 15 bases of the junction unmatched. Looked up from germline, CDR1 is MNHNS and CDR2 is SASEGT. The CDR3 DNA sequence: TGTGCCAGCAGACCACAGGCGGGGACAGGGAGTCGTCAGCCCCAGCATTTT. This encodes CASRPQAGTGSRQPQHF.

A word on this clonotype: A much larger clone lies one base from this, so it may be a read error. The V gene is TRBV6-1, the J gene TRBJ2-7, with 8 bases fitting TRBD2. The ends lost 5 bases at V and 5 bases at J; junction bases unmatched: 8. The CDR3 spans 14 residues. Germline V gene lookup returns CDR1 MNHNS and CDR2 SASEGT. The CDR3 is CASSPSGGADEQYF. In nucleotides, the CDR3 is TGTGCCAGCAGTCCCAGCGGGGGCGCGGACGAGCAGTACTTC.

This clonotype was found many times. The chain has TRBV3-1 and TRBJ1-1; D is possibly TRBD1 (5 bases). With 1 base removed from V and 3 bases from J, the gap between germline ends came to 9 bases. Germline V gene lookup returns CDR1 LGHDT and CDR2 YNNKEL (reference sequence). The CDR3 has 14 amino acids. DNA for the CDR3: TGTGCCAGCAGCCAAGGGGTAGGGGACACTGAAGCTTTCTTT. This sequence encodes CASSQGVGDTEAFF.

This clonotype was seen at least ten times. The chain carries TRBV20-1 and TRBJ2-7; perhaps D is TRBD1 or TRBD2 (5 bases each). The CDR3 sequence is 15 residues long. Germline CDR1 is DFQATT and CDR2 is SNEGSKA (reference sequence). V lost 0 bases and J 3 bases, leaving 15 bases between the germline ends. CDR3 in DNA: TGCAGTGCTAGAGATATCGGGGACGGGTACTACGAGCAGTACTTC. Amino acid sequence: CSARDIGDGYYEQYF.

The chain recombines TRBV5-4 with TRBJ1-1; tentatively, D is TRBD1 (5 bases). The CDR3 sequence is 17 residues long. V was clipped by 4 bases and J by 6 bases, with 25 bases between them. Germline CDR1 is SGHNT and CDR2 is YYREEE (reference sequence). The CDR3 DNA sequence: TGTGCCAGCAGCCCCGGACACCAAATTGAGGTTTATGCTGAAGCTTTCTTT. It specifies CASSPGHQIEVYAEAFF.

This clonotype is a singleton in its sample. This may be a read error: a much more frequent sequence differs by one nucleotide. This chain connects TRBV5-8 to TRBJ1-2, with a weak D call TRBD1 (6 bases). Germline V gene lookup returns CDR1 SGHTS and CDR2 YDEGEE. Trimming shortened V by 0 bases and J by 7 bases, and 10 bases separated the two germline ends. CDR3 length: 13 amino acids. The DNA of the CDR3 is TGTGCCAGCAGCTTGGTGCGGGGGGCTGGCTACACCTTC. It translates to CASSLVRGAGYTF.

This clonotype was detected many times. J is TRBJ2-1 and V is TRBV28, with 14 bases matching TRBD2. Germline V gene sequence: CDR1 MDHEN, CDR2 SYDVKM. Trimming removed 4 bases from V and 14 bases from J; junction bases left unmatched: 13. The CDR3 is 16 amino acids. CDR3 sequence: CASSSPRLAGGPQKFF. The CDR3, as DNA: TGTGCCAGCAGTTCCCCACGACTAGCGGGAGGGCCGCAAAAGTTCTTC. Based on the CDR3 plus reference TRBV28 and TRBJ2-1, the full variable domain is DVKVTQSSRYLVKRTGEKVFLECVQDMDHENMFWYRQDPGLGLRLIYFSYDVKMKEKGDIPEGYSVSREKKERFSLILESASTNQTSMYLCASSSPRLAGGPQKFFGPGTRLTVL.

The rearrangement uses TRBV19 and TRBJ2-3; the D is unclear. The CDR3 has 15 amino acids. The germline V gene encodes CDR1 LNHDA and CDR2 SQIVND (reference sequence). Trimming took 5 bases from V and 2 from J, leaving 14 bases between them. CDR3 bases: TGTGCCAGTAGTGTACTAAGCCTCCTCACAGATACGCAGTATTTT. Translated, it gives CASSVLSLLTDTQYF.

The CDR3 DNA is TGTGCCAGCAGGTACCGACAGGGGAGGATGAACACTGAAGCTTTCTTT. Its protein product is CASRYRQGRMNTEAFF. The genes are TRBV6-1 and TRBJ1-1, with 8 bases aligning to TRBD1. Trimming took 6 bases from V and 0 from J; bases not matched to a gene: 9. The germline CDR1 and CDR2 sequences are MNHNS and SASEGT. The CDR3 totals 16 residues.

The chain carries TRBV29-1 and TRBJ2-3, with D tentatively TRBD1 or TRBD2 (6 bases each). The CDR3 sequence is 13 residues long. Trimming removed 8 bases from V and 6 bases from J, with 18 bases in between. CDR1 SQVTM and CDR2 ANQGSEA come from the germline V gene. The CDR3 bases are TGCAGCACGGGGGTTGGACAGAGGGATACGCAGTATTTT. It yields the protein CSTGVGQRDTQYF.

This clonotype has ten or more counts. The rearrangement uses TRBV12-3 or TRBV12-4 and TRBJ1-2; 10 positions match TRBD1. CDR3 length: 15 amino acids. The V gene end was trimmed by 1 base and the J gene end by 4 bases; junction bases not matched to a gene: 3. CDR3 in DNA: TGTGCCAGCAGTTTAGGGGACAGGGGACGCTATGGCTACACCTTC. This sequence encodes CASSLGDRGRYGYTF.

This clonotype was recorded many times. The chain carries TRBV2 and TRBJ2-2; no clear D gene. This CDR3 contains 13 residues. Trimming left V 7 bases short and J 5 bases short, with 11 bases between. Germline V gene data show CDR1 as SNHLY and CDR2 as FYNNEI. In DNA form, the CDR3 reads TGTGCCAGCACCAGACTGGAGACCGGGGAGCTGTTTTTT. Translation: CASTRLETGELFF.

With respect to this clonotype: As the CDR3 is not closed by the conserved phenylalanine or tryptophan, this likely results from a read error. The chain uses TRBV5-6 and TRBJ1-4; D is perhaps TRBD1 (5 bases). CDR1 and CDR2 (germline): SGHDT, YYEEEE. V shed 3 bases and J shed 2 bases, with 17 bases lying between them. The CDR3 runs to 17 residues. CDR3 sequence: CASSSLTGTATNEKLFC. The CDR3 nucleotides read TGTGCCAGCAGCTCTCTAACAGGAACCGCGACTAATGAAAAACTGTTTTGT.